Listed here are 28 T cell receptor beta chains from one sample, sequenced in a study of tumor and adjacent non-tumor tissue in lung cancer. A modified ARM-PCR protocol with three rounds of nested PCR amplified TCRbeta. TCRdb re-derived calls from the multiplex PCR reads in MiXCR, one entry per CDR3 protein. This sample has some 78,000 distinct CDR3 sequences, with 75% to 90% found just once. This sample's RNA came from whole unsorted tissue. The material sequenced was lung tumor tissue. The receptors stem from a woman in her 50s with non-small cell lung cancer.

Relative to its sample, this clonotype is medium-sized. The gene calls are TRBV11-1 and TRBJ1-1; TRBD1 might be the D (6 bases). This CDR3 region has 14 residues. With 1 base removed from V and 1 base from J, the gap between germline ends came to 7 bases. The germline V gene has CDR1 SGHAT and CDR2 FQDESV (reference sequence). CDR3 region: CASSLGGGNTEAFF. The CDR3 nucleotides read TGTGCCAGCAGCTTAGGAGGGGGGAACACTGAAGCTTTCTTT. The full variable domain, rest sourced from reference TRBV11-1 and TRBJ1-1, is EAEVAQSPRYKITEKSQAVAFWCDPISGHATLYWYRQILGQGPELLVQFQDESVVDDSQLPKDRFSAERLKGVDSTLKIQPAELGDSAMYLCASSLGGGNTEAFFGQGTRLTVV.

About this clonotype itself: A junction end diverges from the germline sequence, so it may reflect a read error. The V call is TRBV20-1, the J call TRBJ2-7; no clear D. Germline CDR1 reads DFQATT; CDR2 reads SNEGSKA (reference sequence). The CDR3 totals 13 residues. CDR3: CSAYNGFSYEQYF. The CDR3 nucleotides are TGCAGTGCCTATAACGGCTTTTCCTATGAGCAGTACTTC.

Remarks on this clonotype: A single base separates this from a much larger clone, so it may be a read error. The chain is built from TRBV7-8 and TRBJ2-5, with 8 positions matching TRBD2. CDR1 is SGHVS and CDR2 is FQNEAQ in the germline V gene. The junction had 11 bases not matched to a gene; V was cut back by 6 bases and J by 5 bases. This CDR3 comprises 15 residues. CDR3 protein: CASSLTSAGMETQYF. DNA of the CDR3: TGTGCCAGCAGTTTGACTAGCGCGGGGATGGAGACCCAGTACTTC.

Comments on this clonotype: The final CDR3 position lacks the conserved phenylalanine or tryptophan, pointing to a likely read error. The chain is built from TRBV20-1 and TRBJ2-7, with no clear D. V lost 5 bases and J 6 bases, leaving 20 bases between the germline ends. The CDR3 runs to 14 residues. Per the germline V gene, CDR1 is DFQATT and CDR2 is SNEGSKA (reference sequence). The CDR3 protein is CSAFRSDLSSEQYS. For the CDR3, the DNA is TGCAGTGCTTTTAGGTCGGATTTGAGCAGCGAGCAGTACTCA.

About this clonotype: Here the CDR3 omits its conserved ending phenylalanine or tryptophan, so a read error is the likely source. The chain recombines TRBV11-2 with TRBJ2-7; 10 bases map to TRBD2. The CDR3 length is 16 residues. Germline loops: CDR1 SGHAT, CDR2 FQNNGV. This chain's CDR3 is CASRLRGLAVSDEQYL. The CDR3 DNA is TGTGCTAGTAGGCTAAGAGGACTAGCGGTCTCGGACGAGCAGTACTTA.

The V gene is TRBV6-1, the J gene TRBJ2-1; no definite D call. This CDR3 region has 12 residues. Germline V gene lookup returns CDR1 MNHNS and CDR2 SASEGT. With 7 bases removed from V and 8 bases from J, the gap between germline ends came to 12 bases. The CDR3 loop reads CASKAEYDEQFF. CDR3 DNA: TGTGCCAGCAAAGCAGAGTACGATGAGCAGTTCTTC.

On this clonotype: Germline and junction disagree at one end, which may indicate a read error. V is TRBV6-1 and J is TRBJ1-2; no definite D call. The length of the CDR3 is 13 residues. Per the germline V gene, CDR1 is MNHNS and CDR2 is SASEGT. The DNA of the CDR3 is TGTGCCAGCAGTCGGTACATTAACTATGCCTACACCTTC. This translates into CASSRYINYAYTF.

This chain joins TRBV6-6 and TRBJ1-2; D is possibly TRBD1 (5 bases). Deletions cut 6 bases from V and 4 bases from J, with 21 bases between. The germline V gene has CDR1 MNHNY and CDR2 SVGAGI (reference sequence). This CDR3 spans 16 amino acids. The DNA of the CDR3 is TGTGCCAGCAGCCACTGGGAGAGGGGATCTGGCTATGGCTACACCTTC. As protein: CASSHWERGSGYGYTF.

As regards this clonotype: An end of the junction differs from the germline gene, which may be a read error. This chain joins TRBV6-5 and TRBJ1-1; D is undetermined. The CDR3 sequence is 14 residues long. Germline V gene data show CDR1 as MNHEY and CDR2 as SVGAGI. CDR3 amino acids: CTSSTHEMNTEAFF. Written as DNA, the CDR3 is TGTACCAGTAGCACACACGAAATGAACACTGAAGCTTTCTTT.

Of note for this clonotype: Given the absence of the conserved phenylalanine or tryptophan at the CDR3 end, a read error is likely. CDR3 residues: CSVEGGSANTMELFY. Written as DNA, the CDR3 is TGCAGCGTTGAGGGGGGGTCCGCGAACACCATGGAGCTGTTTTAT. The chain is built from TRBV29-1 and TRBJ2-2; TRBD2 matches at 7 bases. Germline-derived CDR1 and CDR2 are SQVTM and ANQGSEA. With V trimmed by 3 bases and J by 10 bases, 14 bases remained unmatched. The CDR3 totals 15 residues.

This chain connects TRBV11-2 to TRBJ2-1, with a possible D match to TRBD1 (6 bases). V dropped 5 bases and J dropped 3 bases, with 14 bases sitting between them. Germline values: CDR1 SGHAT, CDR2 FQNNGV. The CDR3 loop spans 15 amino acids. Written as DNA, the CDR3 is TGTGCCAGCAGCCAAGGGGGTTGGAGCTACAATGAGCAGTTCTTC. Translated: CASSQGGWSYNEQFF.

Comment on this clonotype: This is likely a read error, given that the CDR3 carries no conserved phenylalanine or tryptophan at its end. The V call is TRBV20-1, the J call TRBJ2-5; D uncertain. CDR1 and CDR2 (germline): DFQATT, SNEGSKA (reference sequence). The ends were cut back, 3 bases at V and 5 bases at J, with 10 bases in the middle. The CDR3 spans 12 residues. CDR3 nucleotides: TGCAGTGCTAGCTGGCTAAAGGAGACCCAGTACTAC. It encodes CSASWLKETQYY.

On this clonotype itself: At one end, the junction sequence differs from germline, possibly due to a read error. The chain employs TRBV20-1 and TRBJ1-5; D uncertain. Germline V gene lookup returns CDR1 DFQATT and CDR2 SNEGSKA (reference sequence). The CDR3 sequence is 15 residues long. CDR3 sequence (DNA): TGCAGTGCTAGAGACCAGCGGCAAGGTTTTCAGTCCCAGCATTTT. It codes for CSARDQRQGFQSQHF.

Concerning this clonotype: At one of its ends the junction is not consistent with the germline gene, which may arise from a read error. The rearrangement links TRBV11-1 to TRBJ2-7; TRBD1 matches 8 bases. There are 14 residues in the CDR3. Germline-derived CDR1 and CDR2 are SGHAT and FQDESV (reference sequence). CDR3 nucleotides: TGTGACATCAGCCACTGGGACAGGTCCTACGAGCAATACTTC. Residues: CDISHWDRSYEQYF.

Comment on this clonotype: An end of the junction does not agree with germline; a read error may underlie this. V gene TRBV6-2 or TRBV6-3 combines with J gene TRBJ2-1; D unresolved. This CDR3 contains 13 residues. Germline V gene lookup returns CDR1 MNHEY and CDR2 SVGEGT. For the CDR3, the DNA is TGTGCCAGATGTAGTAGCTCCTACAATGAGCTGTTCTTC. As protein: CARCSSSYNELFF.

As concerns this clonotype: The CDR3 carries no conserved terminal phenylalanine or tryptophan, so it likely arises from a read error. V gene TRBV18 combines with J gene TRBJ2-7; a weak D match, TRBD1 (5 bases). This CDR3 has 13 amino acids. The germline gives CDR1 KGHSH, CDR2 LQKENI. V was clipped by 5 bases and J by 0 bases, with 8 bases between them. The chain's CDR3 is CASSSDISYEQYI. The CDR3, as DNA: TGTGCCAGCTCATCGGACATCTCCTACGAGCAGTACATC.

This sequence joins TRBV11-2 and TRBJ2-7, with 10 bases identical to TRBD2. The V gene end was trimmed by 7 bases and the J gene end by 6 bases; junction bases not matched to a gene: 15. The CDR3 runs to 16 residues. CDR1 SGHAT and CDR2 FQNNGV come from the germline V gene. CDR3 protein: CASMLRGLAVPGEQYF. CDR3 in DNA: TGTGCCAGCATGCTAAGAGGACTAGCGGTCCCGGGCGAGCAGTACTTC.

The chain carries TRBV11-2 and TRBJ2-2; TRBD2 agrees at 9 bases. J was trimmed by 8 bases and V by 4 bases; bases with no gene match: 11. CDR1 is SGHAT, CDR2 FQNNGV, per germline. This CDR3 spans 16 amino acids. The CDR3 is CASSSATGGRVGELFF. CDR3 bases: TGTGCCAGCAGCTCAGCGACTGGCGGGAGGGTAGGGGAGCTGTTTTTT.

On this clonotype: One end of the junction is discordant with germline, which a read error may explain. V gene TRBV20-1 combines with J gene TRBJ2-7; possibly TRBD2 for D (5 bases). CDR1 DFQATT and CDR2 SNEGSKA come from the germline V gene (reference sequence). The CDR3 is 15 amino acids. The CDR3 sequence: CGARDPRGAGYEQYF. In DNA, the CDR3 is TGCGGTGCTAGAGATCCCCGGGGTGCGGGCTACGAGCAGTATTTC.

With respect to this clonotype: The conserved phenylalanine or tryptophan normally closing the CDR3 is absent here, so this likely arose from a read error. It is unclear where the CDR3 begins or ends on the DNA, so no DNA is shown, and the CDR3 is as TCRdb lists it. The gene calls are TRBV11-3 and TRBJ2-1. Germline CDR1 SGHNT, CDR2 YENEEA. Including both end residues, the CDR3 is 13 amino acids long. Here the CDR3 reads CASSLGLNNEQFL.

Details on this clonotype: A much more abundant neighbour one base away suggests this may be a read error. The rearrangement links TRBV30 to TRBJ2-7, with 9 bases fitting TRBD1. Germline CDR1 is GTSNPN and CDR2 is SVGIG (reference sequence). The CDR3 consists of 15 residues. V was pared by 4 bases and J by 6 bases, with 13 bases of the junction left unmatched. The CDR3 region is CAWNALGQGFGEQYF. The CDR3 region has the DNA TGTGCCTGGAATGCTTTGGGACAGGGTTTTGGCGAGCAGTACTTC. The full variable domain, with the rest looked up from reference TRBV30 and TRBJ2-7, is SQTIHQWPATLVQPVGSPLSLECTVEGTSNPNLYWYRQAAGRGLQLLFYSVGIGQISSEVPQNLSASRPQDRQFILSSKKLLLSDSGFYLCAWNALGQGFGEQYFGPGTRLTVT.

This clonotype has a handful of counts. Since no conserved phenylalanine or tryptophan closes the CDR3, a read error is the likely cause. The rearrangement uses TRBV6-1 and TRBJ2-2; no clear D. Per the germline V gene, CDR1 is MNHNS and CDR2 is SASEGT. This CDR3 contains 15 residues. This CDR3 is CASSVDAANIGELFS. DNA of the CDR3: TGTGCCAGCAGTGTTGACGCCGCGAACATCGGGGAGCTGTTTTCT.

On this clonotype: A read error may account for a junction end that differs from germline. The chain recombines TRBV13 with TRBJ2-1, with 7 bases that match TRBD2. CDR1 is PRHDT, CDR2 FYEKMQ, per germline (reference sequence). This CDR3 contains 15 residues. CDR3 DNA sequence: TGTGCCAGTAGCTCCTACGCCGGGGGGAGGACTAAGCAGTTCTTC. Encoded protein: CASSSYAGGRTKQFF.

A remark on this clonotype: Likely a read error: the CDR3 ends without its conserved phenylalanine or tryptophan. The chain couples TRBV6-1 to TRBJ1-6; the D is unclear. The CDR3 runs to 11 residues. Germline V gives CDR1 MNHNS, CDR2 SASEGT. CDR3 sequence (DNA): TGTGCCAGCAATTTGGGCTCACCTCTCCACTTA. Its translation: CASNLGSPLHL.

Note on this clonotype: At one of its ends the junction is not consistent with the germline gene, which may arise from a read error. The V and J genes are TRBV14 and TRBJ2-4; D is ambiguous. The CDR3 is 15 amino acids. Germline V gives CDR1 SGHDN, CDR2 FVKESK. CDR3 coding DNA: TGTGGCAGCAGCCAAAACCGGTTAGGCAAAAACATTCAGTACTTC. Translating it yields CGSSQNRLGKNIQYF.

Note on this clonotype: As the CDR3 is not closed by the conserved phenylalanine or tryptophan, this likely results from a read error. The DNA is left out, because the CDR3 cannot be placed on it with certainty; the CDR3 is given as TCRdb lists it. The chain recombines TRBV20-1 with TRBJ2-1; the D call of TRBD2 is as the table states it, not checked on the DNA. The CDR3 extends over 11 residues, inclusive of both ends. Germline V gene sequence: CDR1 DFQATT, CDR2 SNEGSKA (reference sequence). The CDR3 sequence: CSALSTGTPIL.

This sequence joins TRBV29-1 and TRBJ2-1; D assignment may be TRBD1 or TRBD2 (5 bases each). This CDR3 has 10 residues. V lost 4 bases and J 10 bases, leaving 8 bases between the germline ends. Germline V CDR1 and CDR2: SQVTM, ANQGSEA. The CDR3 region is CSVGGPEQFF. The DNA for the CDR3 is TGCAGCGTTGGGGGACCCGAGCAGTTCTTC.

For this clonotype: This could be a read error, since a much larger clone is one nucleotide away. The V gene is TRBV5-8, the J gene TRBJ2-3; D is perhaps TRBD1 or TRBD2 (5 bases each). Per the germline V gene, CDR1 is SGHTS and CDR2 is YDEGEE. The CDR3 has 11 residues. The CDR3 sequence is CGSTVGHTQYF. The CDR3 nucleotides read TGTGGCAGCACCGTGGGACATACGCAGTATTTT.